These T cell receptor beta chains were read from a single sample in a study of T cell responses to AZD1222 COVID-19 vaccine. The data were produced by immunoSEQ multiplex PCR, yet TCRdb's version contains in-frame clones alone and is incomplete. There are some 110,000 clones in the sample; more than 80% occur only once, and less than 5.5% lies in the top ten. Sequenced here: peripheral blood, sampled 28 days after the second AZD1222 dose. All receptors come from an adult who received the AZD1222 COVID-19 vaccine. The CDR3 runs from the conserved cysteine through the conserved F or W. The D gene is left open where the match is weak. The size field is filled for only some rows; it gives once, few, many or a size class.

clone size	J gene	D gene	V gene	CDR3 DNA	CDR3 protein
-	TRBJ1-6	-	TRBV5-6	TGTGCCAGCAGCTTAGGGGCGAGCTCCTATAATTCACCCCTCCACTTT	CASSLGASSYNSPLHF
-	TRBJ1-6	-	TRBV6-1	TGTGCCAGCAGCCTAAAGACAGGCCAAGCTTCACCCCTCCACTTT	CASSLKTGQASPLHF
-	TRBJ1-1	-	TRBV7-2	TGTGCCAGCAGCTTAAATGGAGGGATCACTGAAGCTTTCTTT	CASSLNGGITEAFF
few	TRBJ1-4	-	TRBV19	TGTGCCAGTAGTAATACCCGGACTAATGAAAAACTGTTTTTT	CASSNTRTNEKLFF
-	TRBJ1-2	-	TRBV24-1	TGTGCCACCAGTGATTTGGGGGCGGTCGGCTACACCTTC	CATSDLGAVGYTF
-	TRBJ1-1	TRBD1	TRBV6-1	TGTGCCAGCAGCCGACAGGGGCGAGATGAGGCTTTCTTT	CASSRQGRDEAFF
-	TRBJ1-2	-	TRBV3-1/TRBV3-2	TGTGCCAGCAGCCAAGGGGCCAGGCTCTATGGCTACACCTTC	CASSQGARLYGYTF
-	TRBJ2-1	TRBD1	TRBV30	TGTGCCTGGAGTGGGATCGACAGGGCATCCGCCAATGAGCAGTTCTTC	CAWSGIDRASANEQFF
-	TRBJ2-5	-	TRBV4-2	TGTGCCAGCAGCTCCAGGGGCAGCCAAGAGACCCAGTACTTC	CASSSRGSQETQYF
once	TRBJ1-5	-	TRBV2	TGTGCCAGCAGGGGACATCCCAATCAGCCCCAGCATTTT	CASRGHPNQPQHF
-	TRBJ2-5	-	TRBV2	TGTGCCAGCAGAGGGGTGTGGGAGACCCAGTACTTC	CASRGVWETQYF
-	TRBJ1-1	-	TRBV5-6	TGTGCCAGCAGCCTTACTACGGTCCTGAGGGCTTTCTTT	CASSLTTVLRAFF
-	TRBJ1-6	-	TRBV12-3/TRBV12-4	TGTGCCAGCAGTTCCGACAATTCACCCCTCCACTTT	CASSSDNSPLHF
few	TRBJ2-1	-	TRBV7-2	TGTGCCAGCAGCTTAAGTATTACCCAGCAGTTCTTC	CASSLSITQQFF
-	TRBJ2-7	-	TRBV7-9	TGTGCCAGCAGCTTAAATGGAGTTACATACGAGCAGTACTTC	CASSLNGVTYEQYF
-	TRBJ2-1	TRBD2	TRBV2	TGTGCCAGCACCCCACTCTCCGGGACTAGCGGACGGAATGAGCAGTTCTTC	CASTPLSGTSGRNEQFF
-	TRBJ1-5	-	TRBV23-1	TGCGCCAGCAGTCGACACGGGGTAAGGGGAATCGGTCAGCCCCAGCATTTT	CASSRHGVRGIGQPQHF
-	TRBJ1-1	-	TRBV30	TGTGCCTGGAGGTCGGGAGGCGACACTGAAGCTTTCTTT	CAWRSGGDTEAFF
-	TRBJ2-7	-	TRBV10-3	TGTGCCATCGACGGGGGCCAGGATAGTCCGTACTTC	CAIDGGQDSPYF
-	TRBJ2-5	TRBD2	TRBV3-1/TRBV3-2	TGTGCCAGCAGCCAAGGGCGGACTAGCGGGGGTGAGACCCAGTACTTC	CASSQGRTSGGETQYF
-	TRBJ2-7	-	TRBV12-3/TRBV12-4	TGTGCCAGCAGCCCCGCTACAACATACGAGCAGTACTTC	CASSPATTYEQYF
-	TRBJ1-2	-	TRBV7-2	TGTGCCAGCAGCTCGCGGGCGGGAGGCTATGGCTACACCTTC	CASSSRAGGYGYTF
-	TRBJ1-3	-	TRBV5-1	TGCGCCAGCAGCTTGCAGCAGGGGCCGGGAAACACCATATATTTT	CASSLQQGPGNTIYF
-	TRBJ2-1	-	TRBV5-5	TGTGCCAGCAGCCTGGGGGGGACATTCTCGATCTTC	CASSLGGTFSIF
-	TRBJ2-7	TRBD2	TRBV27	TGTGCCAGCAGTTTGTTGGTAGCGGGGGCCTACGAGCAGTACTTC	CASSLLVAGAYEQYF
few	TRBJ1-2	TRBD1	TRBV5-1	TGCGCCAGCAGCCCTCAATCCGGGACAGGGACTTTTTTCTATGGCTACACCTTC	CASSPQSGTGTFFYGYTF
-	TRBJ1-2	-	TRBV12-3/TRBV12-4	TGTGCCAGCAGCCCAAATAACTATGGCTACACCTTC	CASSPNNYGYTF
few	TRBJ2-5	TRBD1	TRBV11-2	TGTGCCAGCAGCCCGGGACAGTTCCAAGAGACCCAGTACTTC	CASSPGQFQETQYF
-	TRBJ1-1	-	TRBV4-3	TGCGCCAGCAGCCAAGATCTGAAGGGCGGGTGGACTGAAGCTTTCTTT	CASSQDLKGGWTEAFF
-	TRBJ1-2	-	TRBV4-2	TGTGCCAGCAGCCCCTCCTCCCTTGGAGCAGGGGACTATGGCTACACCTTC	CASSPSSLGAGDYGYTF
-	TRBJ1-4	TRBD1	TRBV2	TGTGCCAGCTCAGACAGGGGATTTGAAAAACTGTTTTTT	CASSDRGFEKLFF
-	TRBJ1-1	TRBD1	TRBV7-9	TGTGCCAGCAGCTTAGGGGCAGGGGGGACTGAAGCTTTCTTT	CASSLGAGGTEAFF